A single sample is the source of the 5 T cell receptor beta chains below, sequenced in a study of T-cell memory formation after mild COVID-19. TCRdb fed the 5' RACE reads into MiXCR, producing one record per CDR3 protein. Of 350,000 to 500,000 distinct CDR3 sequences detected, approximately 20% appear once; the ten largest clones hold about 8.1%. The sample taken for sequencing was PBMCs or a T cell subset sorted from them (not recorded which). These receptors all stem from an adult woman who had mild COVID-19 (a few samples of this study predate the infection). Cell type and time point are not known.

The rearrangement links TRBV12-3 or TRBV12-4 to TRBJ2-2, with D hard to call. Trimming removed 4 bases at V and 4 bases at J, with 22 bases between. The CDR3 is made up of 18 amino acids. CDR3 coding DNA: TGTGCCAGCAGTTCGCCGGGCTCCTGGTGGGTGAGCACCGGGGAGCTGTTTTTT. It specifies CASSSPGSWWVSTGELFF.

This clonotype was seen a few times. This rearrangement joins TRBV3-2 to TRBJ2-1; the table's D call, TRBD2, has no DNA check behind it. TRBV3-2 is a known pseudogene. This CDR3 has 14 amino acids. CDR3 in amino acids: CASNRGAGGDEQFF. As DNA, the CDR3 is TGTGCCAGCAACAGGGGTGCGGGAGGGGATGAGCAGTTCTTC.

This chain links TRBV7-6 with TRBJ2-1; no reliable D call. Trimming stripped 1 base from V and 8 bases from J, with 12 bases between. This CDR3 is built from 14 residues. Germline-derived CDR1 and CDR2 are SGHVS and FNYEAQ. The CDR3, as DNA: TGTGCCAGCAGCTTAGAGCTGCGAATGGATGAGCAGTTCTTC. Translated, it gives CASSLELRMDEQFF.

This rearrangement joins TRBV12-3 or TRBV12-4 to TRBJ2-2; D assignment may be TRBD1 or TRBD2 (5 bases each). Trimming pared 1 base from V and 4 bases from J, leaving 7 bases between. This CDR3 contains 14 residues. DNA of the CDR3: TGTGCCAGCAGTTTAGGAGGGGTCACCGGGGAGCTGTTTTTT. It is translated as CASSLGGVTGELFF.

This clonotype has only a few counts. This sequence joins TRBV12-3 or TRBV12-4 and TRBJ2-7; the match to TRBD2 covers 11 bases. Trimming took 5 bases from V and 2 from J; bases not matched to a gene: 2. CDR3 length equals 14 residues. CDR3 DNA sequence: TGTGCCAGCAGTGTACTAGCGGGAGCCTACGAGCAGTACTTC. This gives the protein CASSVLAGAYEQYF.